The clone carrying this TCR beta chain has just one count. What it binds is not known. V shed 3 bases and J shed 5 bases, with 14 bases lying between them. CDR3 length: 16 amino acids. Libraries were prepared by immunoSEQ multiplex PCR; TCRdb keeps only in-frame clonotypes and omits some of them. Altogether hundreds of thousands of clones are present, about 96% being singletons, with the ten largest covering approximately 0.062%. The sample is drawn from a study of shared clonotypes between healthy human individuals. Across the study: Researchers assigned three CD4 naive, three CD4 memory, two CD8 naive and one CD8 memory plate to each donor.

Overall study findings and caveats: Four donors shared about 5% of their naive CD4 clonotypes. Estimated richness was generally greater in naive than memory subsets.

The origin of this receptor is a woman in her twenties or thirties in good health. J is TRBJ1-6 and V is TRBV23-1; no definite D call. TRBV23-1 is an open reading frame whose function is uncertain. Sequenced sample: naive CD4+ T cells sorted from blood. The subset here: CD45RA+ positively selected. In nucleotides, the CDR3 is TGCGCCAGCAGTCATCTCCGACATGGGCATAATTCACCCCTCCACTTT. Amino acids: CASSHLRHGHNSPLHF.